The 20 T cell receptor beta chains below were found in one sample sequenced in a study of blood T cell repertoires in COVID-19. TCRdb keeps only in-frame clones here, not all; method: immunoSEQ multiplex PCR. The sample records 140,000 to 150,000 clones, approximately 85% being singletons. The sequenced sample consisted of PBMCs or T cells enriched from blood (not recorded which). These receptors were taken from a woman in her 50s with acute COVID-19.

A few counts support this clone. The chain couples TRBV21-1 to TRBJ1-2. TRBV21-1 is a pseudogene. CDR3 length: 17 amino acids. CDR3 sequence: CASSKRVRRPDNYGYTF. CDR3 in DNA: TGTGCCAGCAGCAAACGGGTTAGGAGACCCGATAACTATGGCTACACCTTC.

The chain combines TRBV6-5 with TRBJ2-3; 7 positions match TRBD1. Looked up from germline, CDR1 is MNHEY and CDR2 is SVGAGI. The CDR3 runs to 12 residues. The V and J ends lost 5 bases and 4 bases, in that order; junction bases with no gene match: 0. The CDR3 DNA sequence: TGTGCCAGCAGTCAGGGGGCAGATACGCAGTATTTT. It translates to CASSQGADTQYF.

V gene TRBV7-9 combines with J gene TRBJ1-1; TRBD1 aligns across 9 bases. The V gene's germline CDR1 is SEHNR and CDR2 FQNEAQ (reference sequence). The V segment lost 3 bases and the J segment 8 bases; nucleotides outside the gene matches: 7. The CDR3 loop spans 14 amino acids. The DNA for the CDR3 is TGTGCCAGCAGCTTTTTGGGGGGACAGGGCGAAGCTTTCTTT. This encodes CASSFLGGQGEAFF.

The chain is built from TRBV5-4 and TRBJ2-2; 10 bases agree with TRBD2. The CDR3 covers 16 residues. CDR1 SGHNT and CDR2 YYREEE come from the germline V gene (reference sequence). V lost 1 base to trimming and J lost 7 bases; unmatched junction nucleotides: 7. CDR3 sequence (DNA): TGTGCCAGCAGCTTGCCCCTAGCGGGAGCGGGCGGGGAGCTGTTTTTT. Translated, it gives CASSLPLAGAGGELFF.

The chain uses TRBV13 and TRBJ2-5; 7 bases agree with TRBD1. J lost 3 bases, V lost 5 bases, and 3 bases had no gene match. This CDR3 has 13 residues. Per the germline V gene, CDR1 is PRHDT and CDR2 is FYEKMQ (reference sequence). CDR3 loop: CASSHDREETQYF. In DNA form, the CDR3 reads TGTGCCAGCAGCCATGACAGGGAAGAGACCCAGTACTTC.

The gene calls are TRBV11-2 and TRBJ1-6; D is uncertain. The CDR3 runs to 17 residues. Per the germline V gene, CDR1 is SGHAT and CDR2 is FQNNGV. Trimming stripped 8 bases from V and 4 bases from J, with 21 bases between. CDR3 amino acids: CASAFSGGSAYNSPLHF. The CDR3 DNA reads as TGTGCCAGCGCCTTCTCTGGCGGGTCCGCATATAATTCACCCCTCCACTTT.

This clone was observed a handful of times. CDR3 bases: TGTGCCTGGAGTGTGAATGGGGGCAGTCAGCCCCAGCATTTT. Protein: CAWSVNGGSQPQHF. The V gene is TRBV30, the J gene TRBJ1-5; D is perhaps TRBD1 (6 bases). Trimming stripped 0 bases from V and 6 bases from J, with 12 bases between. This CDR3 spans 14 amino acids. CDR1 and CDR2 (germline): GTSNPN, SVGIG (reference sequence). Drawing the rest from reference TRBV30 and TRBJ1-5, the complete variable domain is SQTIHQWPATLVQPVGSPLSLECTVEGTSNPNLYWYRQAAGRGLQLLFYSVGIGQISSEVPQNLSASRPQDRQFILSSKKLLLSDSGFYLCAWSVNGGSQPQHFGDGTRLSIL.

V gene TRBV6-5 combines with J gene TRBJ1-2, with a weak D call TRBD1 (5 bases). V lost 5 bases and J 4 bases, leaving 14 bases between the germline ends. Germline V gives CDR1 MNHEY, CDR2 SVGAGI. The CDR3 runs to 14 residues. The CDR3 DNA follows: TGTGCCAGCAGTAACCAGGGTGCAGGCTATGGCTACACCTTC. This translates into CASSNQGAGYGYTF.

The CDR3 DNA is TGTGCCATCAGCTCGGACAGGGGCAATCAGCCCCAGCATTTT. It yields the protein CAISSDRGNQPQHF. V gene TRBV10-3 combines with J gene TRBJ1-5; 8 bases are shared with TRBD1. CDR1 and CDR2 from the germline V gene are ENHRY and SYGVKD. V dropped 6 bases and J dropped 2; count of bases not matched to a gene: 3. The CDR3 is 14 residues long.

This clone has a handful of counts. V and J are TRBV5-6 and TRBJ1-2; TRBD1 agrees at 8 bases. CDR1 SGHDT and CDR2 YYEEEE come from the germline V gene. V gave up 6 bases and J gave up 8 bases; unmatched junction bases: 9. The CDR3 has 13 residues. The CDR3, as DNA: TGTGCCAGCAACCTCGGGGGGACAGGCGGCTACACCTTC. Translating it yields CASNLGGTGGYTF.

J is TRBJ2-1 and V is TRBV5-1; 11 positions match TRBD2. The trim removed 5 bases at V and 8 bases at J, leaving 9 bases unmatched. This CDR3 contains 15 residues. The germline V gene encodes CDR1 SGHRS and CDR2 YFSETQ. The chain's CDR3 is CASSGGLAGGDEQFF. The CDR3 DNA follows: TGCGCCAGCAGTGGCGGGCTAGCGGGAGGTGATGAGCAGTTCTTC.

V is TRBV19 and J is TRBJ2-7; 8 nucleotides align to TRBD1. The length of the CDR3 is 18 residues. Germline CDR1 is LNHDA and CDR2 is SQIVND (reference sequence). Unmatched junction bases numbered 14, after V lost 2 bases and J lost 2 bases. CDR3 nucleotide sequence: TGTGCCAGTAGTATAACCGACAGGGGAAGAGTGTTACCCTACGAGCAGTACTTC. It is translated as CASSITDRGRVLPYEQYF.

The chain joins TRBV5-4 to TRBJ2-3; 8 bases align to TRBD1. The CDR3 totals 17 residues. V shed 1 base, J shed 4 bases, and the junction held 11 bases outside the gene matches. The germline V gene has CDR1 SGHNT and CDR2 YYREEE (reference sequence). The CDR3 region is CASSLHRKTGVSDTQYF. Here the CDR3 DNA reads TGTGCCAGCAGCTTGCATCGCAAGACAGGGGTGTCAGATACGCAGTATTTT.

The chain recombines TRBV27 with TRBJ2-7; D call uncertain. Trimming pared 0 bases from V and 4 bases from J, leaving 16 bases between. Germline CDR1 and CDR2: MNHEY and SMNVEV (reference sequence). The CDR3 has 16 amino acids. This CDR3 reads CASSLSTPDQSYEQYF. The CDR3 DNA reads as TGTGCCAGCAGTTTATCGACTCCAGACCAAAGTTACGAGCAGTACTTC.

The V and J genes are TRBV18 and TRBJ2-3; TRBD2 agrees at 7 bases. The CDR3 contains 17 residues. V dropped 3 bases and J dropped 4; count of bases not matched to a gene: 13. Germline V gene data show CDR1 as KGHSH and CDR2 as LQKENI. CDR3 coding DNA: TGTGCCAGCTCACCCCTTCGGGCGGGAGAGAGTTCAGATACGCAGTATTTT. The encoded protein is CASSPLRAGESSDTQYF.

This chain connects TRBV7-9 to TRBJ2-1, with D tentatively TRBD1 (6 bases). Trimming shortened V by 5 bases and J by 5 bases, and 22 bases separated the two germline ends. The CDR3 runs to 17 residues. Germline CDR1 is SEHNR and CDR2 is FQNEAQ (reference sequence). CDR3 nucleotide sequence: TGTGCCAGCAGCCCACTACAGGGTTTAGAGGTCGACAATGAGCAGTTCTTC. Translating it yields CASSPLQGLEVDNEQFF.

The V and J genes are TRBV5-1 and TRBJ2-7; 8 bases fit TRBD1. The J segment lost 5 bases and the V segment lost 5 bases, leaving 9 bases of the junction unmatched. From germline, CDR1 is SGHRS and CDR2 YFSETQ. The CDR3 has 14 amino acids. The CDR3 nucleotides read TGCGCCAGCAGGTATCAGGACAGGGAGAACGAGCAGTACTTC. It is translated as CASRYQDRENEQYF. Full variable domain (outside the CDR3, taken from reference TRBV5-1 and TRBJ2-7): KAGVTQTPRYLIKTRGQQVTLSCSPISGHRSVSWYQQTPGQGLQFLFEYFSETQRNKGNFPGRFSGRQFSNSRSEMNVSTLELGDSALYLCASRYQDRENEQYFGPGTRLTVT.

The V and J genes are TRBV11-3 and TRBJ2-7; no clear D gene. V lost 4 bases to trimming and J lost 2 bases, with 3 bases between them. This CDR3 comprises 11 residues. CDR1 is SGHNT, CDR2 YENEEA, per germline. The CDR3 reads CASSSTYEQYF. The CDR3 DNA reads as TGTGCCAGCAGCTCCACCTACGAGCAGTACTTC.

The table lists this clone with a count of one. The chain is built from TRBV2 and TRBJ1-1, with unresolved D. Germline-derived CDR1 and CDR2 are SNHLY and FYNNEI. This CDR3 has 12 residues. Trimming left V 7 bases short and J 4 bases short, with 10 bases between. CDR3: CASKYTSTEAFF. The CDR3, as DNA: TGTGCCAGCAAGTACACTAGCACTGAAGCTTTCTTT.

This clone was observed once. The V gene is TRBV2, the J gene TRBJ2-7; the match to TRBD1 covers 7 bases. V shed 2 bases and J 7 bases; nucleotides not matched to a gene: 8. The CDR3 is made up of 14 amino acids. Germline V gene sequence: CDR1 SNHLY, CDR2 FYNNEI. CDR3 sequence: CASSELRGLAEQYF. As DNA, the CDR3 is TGTGCCAGCAGTGAATTAAGGGGGCTTGCGGAGCAGTACTTC.